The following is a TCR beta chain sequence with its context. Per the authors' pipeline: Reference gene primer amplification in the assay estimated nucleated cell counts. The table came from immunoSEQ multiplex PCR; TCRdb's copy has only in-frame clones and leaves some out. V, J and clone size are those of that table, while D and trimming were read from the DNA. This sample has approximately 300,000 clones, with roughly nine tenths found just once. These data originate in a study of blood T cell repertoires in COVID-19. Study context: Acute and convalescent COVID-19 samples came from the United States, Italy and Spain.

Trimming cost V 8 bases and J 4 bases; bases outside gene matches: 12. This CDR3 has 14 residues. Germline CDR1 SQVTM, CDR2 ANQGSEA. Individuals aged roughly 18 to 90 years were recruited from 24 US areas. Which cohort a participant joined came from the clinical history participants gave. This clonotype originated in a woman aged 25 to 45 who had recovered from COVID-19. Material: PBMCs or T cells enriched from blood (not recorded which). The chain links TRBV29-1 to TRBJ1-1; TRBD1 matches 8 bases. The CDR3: CSSDLQGAGTEAFF. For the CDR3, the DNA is TGCAGCTCTGACCTGCAGGGGGCAGGCACTGAAGCTTTCTTT.